This T cell receptor (beta chain) was found in a study of blood T cell repertoires in COVID-19. Trimming removed 1 base at V and 3 bases at J, with 21 bases between. The CDR3 covers 18 residues. Germline loops: CDR1 KGHSH, CDR2 LQKENI. Measured with immunoSEQ multiplex PCR; TCRdb has only the in-frame clones, and not every one. Of roughly 250,000 clones listed, roughly 86% are singletons. Sequenced input: peripheral blood. The source is a man in his forties or fifties who had recovered from COVID-19. The chain is built from TRBV18 and TRBJ1-1; possibly TRBD1 for D (5 bases). In nucleotides, the CDR3 is TGTGCCAGCTCACCACGGAGCATCCAGGGCGGTCCGTACACTGAAGCTTTCTTT. Protein sequence: CASSPRSIQGGPYTEAFF.